This T cell receptor beta chain derives from a study of blood T cell repertoires in COVID-19. The wider study: Sample material is recorded as cDNA or gDNA derived from T cells, B-cell-depleted T cells, or PBMCs.

As processed by the authors: How many nucleated cells were present was estimated from reference gene primer amplification. Sequenced by immunoSEQ multiplex PCR; TCRdb stores in-frame clones only, minus some. D and trimming come from the DNA, and the V and J calls and clone size come from that table. The data show 150,000 to 160,000 clones, with approximately 90% seen just once and around 14% held by the top ten. The CDR3 covers 13 residues. Trimming removed 6 bases at V and 2 bases at J, with 11 bases between. Germline loops: CDR1 SNHLY, CDR2 FYNNEI. This clone was recorded a few times. This chain connects TRBV2 to TRBJ2-7; a weak D match, TRBD2 (6 bases). The material sequenced was peripheral blood. The sequence derives from a woman between 40 and 55 years old with acute or convalescent COVID-19. The CDR3 is CASRGLTAYEQYF. In DNA form, the CDR3 reads TGTGCCAGCAGGGGACTTACCGCCTACGAGCAGTACTTC.